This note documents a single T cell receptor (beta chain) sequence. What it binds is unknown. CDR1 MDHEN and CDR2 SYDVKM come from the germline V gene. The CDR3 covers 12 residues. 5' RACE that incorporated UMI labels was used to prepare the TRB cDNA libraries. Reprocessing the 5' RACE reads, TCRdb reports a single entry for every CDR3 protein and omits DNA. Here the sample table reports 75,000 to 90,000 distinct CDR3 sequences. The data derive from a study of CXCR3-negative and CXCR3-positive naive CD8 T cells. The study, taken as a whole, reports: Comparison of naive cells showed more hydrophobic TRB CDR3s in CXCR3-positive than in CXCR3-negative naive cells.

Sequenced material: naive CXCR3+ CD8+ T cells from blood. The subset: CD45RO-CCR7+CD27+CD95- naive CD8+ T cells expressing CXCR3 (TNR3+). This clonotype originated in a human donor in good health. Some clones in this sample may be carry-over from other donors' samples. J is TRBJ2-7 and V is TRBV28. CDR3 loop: CASSPSYPENDF.